This T cell receptor (beta chain) was found in a study of cytomegalovirus exposure and HLA in healthy donors. This PCR relied on a set of 60 Vbeta primers and 13 Jbeta primers. Method: immunoSEQ multiplex PCR; TCRdb's copy keeps in-frame clones and lacks some. This repertoire shows 150,000 to 200,000 clones, about four fifths found once; its top ten account for 4.8%. CDR3 length equals 14 residues. The germline V gene has CDR1 MNHNS and CDR2 SASEGT. V lost 1 base to trimming and J lost 5 bases, with 11 bases between them. The source material was PBMCs. The rearrangement links TRBV6-1 to TRBJ1-1; TRBD1 might be the D (6 bases). This TCR was recovered from a girl aged 5-17 years in good health and CMV-seropositive. This CDR3 reads CASSEVPGQTEAFF. Here the CDR3 DNA reads TGTGCCAGCAGTGAAGTCCCGGGACAAACTGAAGCTTTCTTT.